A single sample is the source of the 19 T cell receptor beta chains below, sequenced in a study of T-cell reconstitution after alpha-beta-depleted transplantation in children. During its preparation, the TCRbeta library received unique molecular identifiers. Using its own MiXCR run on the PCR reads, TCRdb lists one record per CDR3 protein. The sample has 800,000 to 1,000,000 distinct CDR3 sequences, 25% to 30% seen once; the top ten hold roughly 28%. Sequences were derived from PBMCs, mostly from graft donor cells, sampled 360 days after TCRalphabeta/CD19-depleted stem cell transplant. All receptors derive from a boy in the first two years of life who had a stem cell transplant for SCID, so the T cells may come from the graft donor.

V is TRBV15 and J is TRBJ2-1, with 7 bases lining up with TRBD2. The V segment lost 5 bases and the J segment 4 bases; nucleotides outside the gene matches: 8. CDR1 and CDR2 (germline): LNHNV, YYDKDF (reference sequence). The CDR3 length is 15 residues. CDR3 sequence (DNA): TGTGCCACCAGCGTGGGGACTACCTTTTACAATGAGCAGTTCTTC. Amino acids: CATSVGTTFYNEQFF. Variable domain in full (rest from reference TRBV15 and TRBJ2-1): DAMVIQNPRYQVTQFGKPVTLSCSQTLNHNVMYWYQQKSSQAPKLLFHYYDKDFNNEADTPDNFQSRRPNTSFCFLDIRSPGLGDTAMYLCATSVGTTFYNEQFFGPGTRLTVL.

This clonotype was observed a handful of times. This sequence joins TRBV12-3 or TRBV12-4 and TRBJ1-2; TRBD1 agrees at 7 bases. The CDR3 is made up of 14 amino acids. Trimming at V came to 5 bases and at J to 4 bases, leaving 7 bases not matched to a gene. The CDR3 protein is CASSPDRVPYGYTF. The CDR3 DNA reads TGTGCCAGCAGTCCCGACAGGGTTCCCTATGGCTACACCTTC.

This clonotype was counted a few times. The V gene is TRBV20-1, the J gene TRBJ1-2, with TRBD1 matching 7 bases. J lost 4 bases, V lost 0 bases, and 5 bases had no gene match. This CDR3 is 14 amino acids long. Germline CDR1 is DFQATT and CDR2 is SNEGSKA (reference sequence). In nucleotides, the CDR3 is TGCAGTGCTAGAGAGCTACAGGGGCTCTATGGCTACACCTTC. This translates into CSARELQGLYGYTF.

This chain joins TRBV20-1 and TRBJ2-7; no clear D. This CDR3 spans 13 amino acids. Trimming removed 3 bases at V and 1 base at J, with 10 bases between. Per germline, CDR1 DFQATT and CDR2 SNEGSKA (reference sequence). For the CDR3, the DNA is TGCAGTGCTAGTCCATATCCTTCCTACGAGCAGTACTTC. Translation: CSASPYPSYEQYF.

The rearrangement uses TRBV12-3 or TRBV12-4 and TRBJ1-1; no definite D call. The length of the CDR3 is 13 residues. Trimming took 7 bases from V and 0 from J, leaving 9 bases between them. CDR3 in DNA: TGTGCCAGCACCCAACAAGTGAACACTGAAGCTTTCTTT. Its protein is CASTQQVNTEAFF.

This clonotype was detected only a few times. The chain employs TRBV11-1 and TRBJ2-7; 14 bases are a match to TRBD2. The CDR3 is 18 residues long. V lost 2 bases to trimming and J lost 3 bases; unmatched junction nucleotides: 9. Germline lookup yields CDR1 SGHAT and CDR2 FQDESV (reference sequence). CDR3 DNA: TGTGCCAGCAGCTTAAAATTCGGACTAGCGGGGGGCTACTACGAGCAGTACTTC. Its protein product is CASSLKFGLAGGYYEQYF.

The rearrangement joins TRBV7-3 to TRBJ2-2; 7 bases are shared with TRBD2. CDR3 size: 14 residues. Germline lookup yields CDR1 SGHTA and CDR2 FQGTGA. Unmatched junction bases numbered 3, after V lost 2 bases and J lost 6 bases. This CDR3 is CASSLQAGPGELFF. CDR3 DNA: TGTGCCAGCAGCTTACAAGCGGGGCCCGGGGAGCTGTTTTTT.

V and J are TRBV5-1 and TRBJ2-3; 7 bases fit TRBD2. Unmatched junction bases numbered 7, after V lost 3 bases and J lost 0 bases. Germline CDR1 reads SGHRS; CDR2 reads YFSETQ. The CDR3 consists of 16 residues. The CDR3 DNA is TGCGCCAGCAGCTCCCTAGCGGCAATTAGCACAGATACGCAGTATTTT. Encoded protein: CASSSLAAISTDTQYF.

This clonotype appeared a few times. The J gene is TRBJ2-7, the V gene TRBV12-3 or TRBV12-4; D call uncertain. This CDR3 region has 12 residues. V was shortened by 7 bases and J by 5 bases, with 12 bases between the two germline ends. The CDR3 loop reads CASTYGAHEQYF. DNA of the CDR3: TGTGCCAGCACCTATGGCGCACACGAGCAGTACTTC.

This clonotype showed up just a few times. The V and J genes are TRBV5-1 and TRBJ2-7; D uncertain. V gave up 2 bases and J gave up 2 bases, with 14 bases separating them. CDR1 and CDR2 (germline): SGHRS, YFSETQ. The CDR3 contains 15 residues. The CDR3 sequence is CASSFATLITYEQYF. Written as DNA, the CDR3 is TGCGCCAGCAGCTTCGCCACCCTCATAACCTACGAGCAGTACTTC.

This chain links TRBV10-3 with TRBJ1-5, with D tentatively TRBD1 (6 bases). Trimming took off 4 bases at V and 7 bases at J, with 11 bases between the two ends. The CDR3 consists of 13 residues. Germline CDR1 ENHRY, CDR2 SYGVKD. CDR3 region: CAISAGAGQPQHF. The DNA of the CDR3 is TGTGCCATCAGTGCGGGGGCGGGACAGCCCCAGCATTTT.

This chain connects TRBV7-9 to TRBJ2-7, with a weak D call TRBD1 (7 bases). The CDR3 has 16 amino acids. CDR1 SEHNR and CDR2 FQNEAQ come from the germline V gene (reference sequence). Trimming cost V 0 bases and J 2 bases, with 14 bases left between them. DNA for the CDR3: TGTGCCAGCAGCTTAGCTGGCGGGACAGACACCTACGAGCAGTACTTC. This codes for CASSLAGGTDTYEQYF.

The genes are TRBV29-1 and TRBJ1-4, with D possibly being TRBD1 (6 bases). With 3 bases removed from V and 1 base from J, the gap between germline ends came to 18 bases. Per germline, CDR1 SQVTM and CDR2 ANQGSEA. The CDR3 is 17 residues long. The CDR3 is CSVDEGDGALTNEKLFF. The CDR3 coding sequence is TGCAGCGTTGATGAGGGGGACGGAGCTTTAACTAATGAAAAACTGTTTTTT. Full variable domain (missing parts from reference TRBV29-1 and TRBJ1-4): SAVISQKPSRDICQRGTSLTIQCQVDSQVTMMFWYRQQPGQSLTLIATANQGSEATYESGFVIDKFPISRPNLTFSTLTVSNMSPEDSSIYLCSVDEGDGALTNEKLFFGSGTQLSVL.

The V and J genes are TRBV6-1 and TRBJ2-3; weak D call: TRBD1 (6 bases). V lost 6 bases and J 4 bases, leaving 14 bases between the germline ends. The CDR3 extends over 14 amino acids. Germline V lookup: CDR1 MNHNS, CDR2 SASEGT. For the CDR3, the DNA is TGTGCCAGCAGGGGGGCTCTAAGGGCAGATACGCAGTATTTT. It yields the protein CASRGALRADTQYF.

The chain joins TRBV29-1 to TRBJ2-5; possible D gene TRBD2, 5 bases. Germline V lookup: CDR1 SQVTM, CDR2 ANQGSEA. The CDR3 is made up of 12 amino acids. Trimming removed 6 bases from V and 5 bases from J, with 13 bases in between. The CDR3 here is CSVLDGLETQYF. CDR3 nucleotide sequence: TGCAGCGTACTAGACGGACTTGAGACCCAGTACTTC.

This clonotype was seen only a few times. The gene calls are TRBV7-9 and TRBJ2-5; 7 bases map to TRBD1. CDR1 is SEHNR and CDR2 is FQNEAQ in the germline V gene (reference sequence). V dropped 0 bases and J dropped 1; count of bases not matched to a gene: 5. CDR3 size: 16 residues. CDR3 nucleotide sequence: TGTGCCAGCAGCTTAGCGGGACAGCTACTCCAAGAGACCCAGTACTTC. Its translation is CASSLAGQLLQETQYF.

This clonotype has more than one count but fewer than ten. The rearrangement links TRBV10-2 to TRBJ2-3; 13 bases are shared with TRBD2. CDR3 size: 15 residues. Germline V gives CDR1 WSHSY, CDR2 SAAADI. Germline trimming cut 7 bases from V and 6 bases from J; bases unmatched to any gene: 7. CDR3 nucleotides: TGCGCCAGCATGGGGACTAGCGGGGTCCGGGATACGCAGTATTTT. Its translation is CASMGTSGVRDTQYF.

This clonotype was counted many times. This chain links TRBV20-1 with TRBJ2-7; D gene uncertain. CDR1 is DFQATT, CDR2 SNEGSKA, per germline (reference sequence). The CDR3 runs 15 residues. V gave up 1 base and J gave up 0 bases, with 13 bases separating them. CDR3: CSARGGRRSSYEQYF. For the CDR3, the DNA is TGCAGTGCTAGAGGCGGCAGGCGCAGCTCCTACGAGCAGTACTTC.

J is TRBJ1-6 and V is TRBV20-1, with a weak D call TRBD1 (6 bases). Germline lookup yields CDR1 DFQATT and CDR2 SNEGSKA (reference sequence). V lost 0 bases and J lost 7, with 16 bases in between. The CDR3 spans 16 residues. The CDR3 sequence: CSARDGGAALNSPLHF. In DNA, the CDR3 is TGCAGTGCTAGAGATGGGGGGGCAGCCCTAAATTCACCCCTCCACTTT.